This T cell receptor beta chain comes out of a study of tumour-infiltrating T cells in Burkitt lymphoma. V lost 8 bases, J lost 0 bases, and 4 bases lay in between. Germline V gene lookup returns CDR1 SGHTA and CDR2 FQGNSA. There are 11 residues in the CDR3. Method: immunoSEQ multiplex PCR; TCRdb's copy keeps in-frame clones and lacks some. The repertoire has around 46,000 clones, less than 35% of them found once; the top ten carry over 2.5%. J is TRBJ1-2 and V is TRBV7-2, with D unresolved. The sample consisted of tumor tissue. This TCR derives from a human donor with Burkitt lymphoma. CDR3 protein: CASGANYGYTF. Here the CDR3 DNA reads TGTGCCAGCGGGGCTAACTATGGCTACACCTTC.